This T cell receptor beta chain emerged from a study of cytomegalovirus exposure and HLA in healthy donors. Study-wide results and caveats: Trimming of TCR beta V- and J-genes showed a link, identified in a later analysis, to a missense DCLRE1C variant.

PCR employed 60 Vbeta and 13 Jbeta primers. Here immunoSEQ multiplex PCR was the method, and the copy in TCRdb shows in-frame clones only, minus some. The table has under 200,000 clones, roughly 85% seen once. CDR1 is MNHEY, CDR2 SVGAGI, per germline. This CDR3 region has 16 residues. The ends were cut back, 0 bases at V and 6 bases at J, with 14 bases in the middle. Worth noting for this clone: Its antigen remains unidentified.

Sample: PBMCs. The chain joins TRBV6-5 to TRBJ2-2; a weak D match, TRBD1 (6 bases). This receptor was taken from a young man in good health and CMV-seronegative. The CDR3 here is CASSYSWGLHAGELFF. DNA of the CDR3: TGTGCCAGCAGTTACTCCTGGGGGCTCCACGCCGGGGAGCTGTTTTTT.